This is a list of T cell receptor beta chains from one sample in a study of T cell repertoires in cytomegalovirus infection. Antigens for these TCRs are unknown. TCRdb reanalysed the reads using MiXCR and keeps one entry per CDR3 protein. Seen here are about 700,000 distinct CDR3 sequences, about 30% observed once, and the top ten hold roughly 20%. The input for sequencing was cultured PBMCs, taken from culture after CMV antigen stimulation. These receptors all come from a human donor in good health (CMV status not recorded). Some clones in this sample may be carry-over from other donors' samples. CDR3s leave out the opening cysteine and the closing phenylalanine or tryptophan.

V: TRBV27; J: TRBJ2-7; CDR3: ASSPIRAYEQY
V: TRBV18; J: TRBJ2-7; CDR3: ASSWDSRMSSYEQY
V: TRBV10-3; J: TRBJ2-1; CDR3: AISESGNTYNEQF
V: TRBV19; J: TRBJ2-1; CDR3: ASSTVDEQF
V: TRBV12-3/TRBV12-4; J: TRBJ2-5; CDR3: ASSLEFQETQY
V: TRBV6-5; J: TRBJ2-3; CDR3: ASSFGTTPTTQY
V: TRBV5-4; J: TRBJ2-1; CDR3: ASSLAGGPDNEQF
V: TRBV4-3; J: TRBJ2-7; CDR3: ASSLLRDGAYEQY
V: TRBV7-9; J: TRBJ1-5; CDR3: ASSPLRRGAADSNQPQH
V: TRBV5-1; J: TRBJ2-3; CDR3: ASSPQAGGPSDTQY
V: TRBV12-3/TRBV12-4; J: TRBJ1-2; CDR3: ASSSYPQGTGYGYT
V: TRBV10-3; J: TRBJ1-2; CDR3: AISEDRDVSGYT
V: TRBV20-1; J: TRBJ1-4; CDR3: SARTGGNEKLF
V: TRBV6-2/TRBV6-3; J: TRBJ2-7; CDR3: ASSVRFQTGTPYEQY
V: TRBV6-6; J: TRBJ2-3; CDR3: ASRSTLPGTDTQY
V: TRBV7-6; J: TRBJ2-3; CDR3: ASSPPNLITDTQY
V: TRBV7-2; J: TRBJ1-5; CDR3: ASSLLGRTYQPQH
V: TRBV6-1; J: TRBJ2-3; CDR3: ASQRKTGVGTDTQY
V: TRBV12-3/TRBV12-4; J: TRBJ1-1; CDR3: ASRQKHTEAF
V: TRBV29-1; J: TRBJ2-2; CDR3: SGQRANGELF
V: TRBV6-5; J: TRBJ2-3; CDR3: AGSKRLVGNTDTQY
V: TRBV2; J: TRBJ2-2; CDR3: ASKGGTSTGELF
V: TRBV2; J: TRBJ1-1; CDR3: ASSDRDRGAPEAF
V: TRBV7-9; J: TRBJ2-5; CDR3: ASRSGQGGTRTQY
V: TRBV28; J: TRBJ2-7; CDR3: ASTPAQGGSPSFSYEQY
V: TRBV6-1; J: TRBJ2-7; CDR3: ASSHPGQGDEQY
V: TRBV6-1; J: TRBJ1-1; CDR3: ASSEQVGRPEAF
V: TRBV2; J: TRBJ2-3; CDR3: ASSPGTSGGKDTQY
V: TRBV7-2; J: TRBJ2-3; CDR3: ASSLDYTQY
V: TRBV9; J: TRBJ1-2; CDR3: ASSGGTGLLGGYT
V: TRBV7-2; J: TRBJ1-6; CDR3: ASNPRPANSPLH
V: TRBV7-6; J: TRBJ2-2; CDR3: ASSFRALQGNTGELF
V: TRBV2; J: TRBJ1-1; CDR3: ASSEQGVTEAF
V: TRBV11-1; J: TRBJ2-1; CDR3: ASRPARAGGNEQF
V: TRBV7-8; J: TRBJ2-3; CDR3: ASSLARKGDTQY
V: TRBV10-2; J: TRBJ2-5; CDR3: ASSKPSGRQQETQY
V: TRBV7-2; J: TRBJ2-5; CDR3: ASSPGLAQETQY
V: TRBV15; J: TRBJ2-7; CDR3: AIRGAGGYEQY